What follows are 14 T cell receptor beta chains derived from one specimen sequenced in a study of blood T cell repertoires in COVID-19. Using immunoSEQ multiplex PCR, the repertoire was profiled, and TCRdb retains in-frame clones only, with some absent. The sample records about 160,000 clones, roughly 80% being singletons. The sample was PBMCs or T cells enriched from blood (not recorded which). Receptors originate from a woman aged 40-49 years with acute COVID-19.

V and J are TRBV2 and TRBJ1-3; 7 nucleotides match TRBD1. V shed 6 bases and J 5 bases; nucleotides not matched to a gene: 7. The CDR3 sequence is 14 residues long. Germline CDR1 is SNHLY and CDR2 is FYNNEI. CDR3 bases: TGTGCCAGCAGCCGACAGGGAAGGAGAAACACCATATATTTT. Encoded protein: CASSRQGRRNTIYF. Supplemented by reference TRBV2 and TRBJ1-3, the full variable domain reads EPEVTQTPSHQVTQMGQEVILRCVPISNHLYFYWYRQILGQKVEFLVSFYNNEISEKSEIFDDQFSVERPDGSNFTLKIRSTKLEDSAMYFCASSRQGRRNTIYFGEGSWLTVV.

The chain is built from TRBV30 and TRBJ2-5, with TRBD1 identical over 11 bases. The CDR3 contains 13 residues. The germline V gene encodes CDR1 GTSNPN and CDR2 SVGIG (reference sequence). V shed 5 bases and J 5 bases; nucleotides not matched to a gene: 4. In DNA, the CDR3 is TGTGCCTGGGGACAGGGGGCCCAGGAGACCCAGTACTTC. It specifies CAWGQGAQETQYF.

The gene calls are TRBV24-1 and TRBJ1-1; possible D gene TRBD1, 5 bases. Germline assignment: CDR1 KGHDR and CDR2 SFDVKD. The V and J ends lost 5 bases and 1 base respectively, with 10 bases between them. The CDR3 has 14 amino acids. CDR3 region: CATSGTGKNTEAFF. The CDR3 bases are TGTGCCACCAGTGGAACAGGAAAGAACACTGAAGCTTTCTTT.

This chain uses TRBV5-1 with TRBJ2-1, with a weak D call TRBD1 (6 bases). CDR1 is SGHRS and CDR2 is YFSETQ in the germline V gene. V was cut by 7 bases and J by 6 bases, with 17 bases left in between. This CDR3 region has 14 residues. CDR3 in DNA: TGCGCCAGCCAAAAGGGGGACGACCGCAATGAGCAGTTCTTC. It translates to CASQKGDDRNEQFF. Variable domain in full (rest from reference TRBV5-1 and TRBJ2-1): KAGVTQTPRYLIKTRGQQVTLSCSPISGHRSVSWYQQTPGQGLQFLFEYFSETQRNKGNFPGRFSGRQFSNSRSEMNVSTLELGDSALYLCASQKGDDRNEQFFGPGTRLTVL.

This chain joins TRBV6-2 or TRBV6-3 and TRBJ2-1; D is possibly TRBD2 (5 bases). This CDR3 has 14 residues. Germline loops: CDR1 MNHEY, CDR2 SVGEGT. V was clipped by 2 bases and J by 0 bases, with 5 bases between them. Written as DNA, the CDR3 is TGTGCCAGCAGTTACGGGAGCTCCTACAATGAGCAGTTCTTC. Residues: CASSYGSSYNEQFF.

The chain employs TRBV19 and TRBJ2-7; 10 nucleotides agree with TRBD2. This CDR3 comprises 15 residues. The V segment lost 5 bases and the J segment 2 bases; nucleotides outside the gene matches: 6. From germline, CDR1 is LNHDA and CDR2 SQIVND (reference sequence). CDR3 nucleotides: TGTGCCAGTAGTCCACTAGCGGGGATGGCCTACGAGCAGTACTTC. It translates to CASSPLAGMAYEQYF.

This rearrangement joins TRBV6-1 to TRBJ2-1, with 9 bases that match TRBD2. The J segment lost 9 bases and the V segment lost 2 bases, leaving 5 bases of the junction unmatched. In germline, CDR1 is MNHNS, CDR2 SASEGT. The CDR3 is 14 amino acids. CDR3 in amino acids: CASSEPGLAIEQFF. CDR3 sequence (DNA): TGTGCCAGCAGTGAACCGGGACTAGCTATTGAGCAGTTCTTC.

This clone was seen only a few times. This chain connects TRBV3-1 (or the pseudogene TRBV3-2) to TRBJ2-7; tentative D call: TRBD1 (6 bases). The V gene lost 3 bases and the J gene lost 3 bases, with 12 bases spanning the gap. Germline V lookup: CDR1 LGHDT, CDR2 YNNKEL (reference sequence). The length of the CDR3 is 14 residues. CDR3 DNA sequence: TGTGCCAGCAGCCATGGGACATTGGACTACGAGCAGTACTTC. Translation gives CASSHGTLDYEQYF.

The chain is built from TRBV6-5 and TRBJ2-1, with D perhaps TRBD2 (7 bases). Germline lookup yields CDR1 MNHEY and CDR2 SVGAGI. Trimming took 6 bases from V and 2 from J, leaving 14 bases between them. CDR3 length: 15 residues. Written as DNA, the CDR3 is TGTGCCAGCAGAAAAGGGGGGGAGCCCTACAATGAGCAGTTCTTC. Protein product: CASRKGGEPYNEQFF.

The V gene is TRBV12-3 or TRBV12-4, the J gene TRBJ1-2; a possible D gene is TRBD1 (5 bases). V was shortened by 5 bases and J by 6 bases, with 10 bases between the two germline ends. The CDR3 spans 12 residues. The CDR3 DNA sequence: TGTGCCAGCAGTGAACAGGTGAATGGCTACACCTTC. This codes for CASSEQVNGYTF.

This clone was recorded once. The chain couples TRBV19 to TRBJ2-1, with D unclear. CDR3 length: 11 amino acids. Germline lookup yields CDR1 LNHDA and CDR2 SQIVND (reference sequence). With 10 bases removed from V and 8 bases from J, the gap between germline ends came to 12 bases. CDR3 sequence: CATSEVDEQFF. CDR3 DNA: TGTGCCACCTCCGAGGTGGATGAGCAGTTCTTC. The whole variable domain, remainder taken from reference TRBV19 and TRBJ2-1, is DGGITQSPKYLFRKEGQNVTLSCEQNLNHDAMYWYRQDPGQGLRLIYYSQIVNDFQKGDIAEGYSVSREKKESFPLTVTSAQKNPTAFYLCATSEVDEQFFGPGTRLTVL.

The CDR3: CASSQQGNYGYTF. CDR3 nucleotide sequence: TGTGCCAGCAGCCAACAGGGTAACTATGGCTACACCTTC. V is TRBV4-2 and J is TRBJ1-2; the D gene is possibly TRBD1 (5 bases). Germline values: CDR1 LGHNA, CDR2 YNFKEQ. Between the trimmed V and J ends, which lost 2 bases and 1 base, there was a span of 5 bases. The CDR3 length is 13 residues.

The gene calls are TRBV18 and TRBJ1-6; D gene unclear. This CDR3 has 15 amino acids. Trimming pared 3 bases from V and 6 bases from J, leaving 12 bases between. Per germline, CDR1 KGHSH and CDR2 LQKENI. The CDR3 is CASSPLDAGNSPLHF. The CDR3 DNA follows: TGTGCCAGCTCACCCCTAGACGCGGGTAATTCACCCCTCCACTTT.

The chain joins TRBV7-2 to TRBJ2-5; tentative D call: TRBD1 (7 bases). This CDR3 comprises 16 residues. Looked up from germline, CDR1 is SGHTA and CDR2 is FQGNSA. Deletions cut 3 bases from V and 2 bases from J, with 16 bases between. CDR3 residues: CASSFGVQGGQETQYF. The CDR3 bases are TGTGCCAGCAGCTTTGGCGTCCAGGGGGGTCAAGAGACCCAGTACTTC.